The clone carrying this T cell receptor beta chain has more than one count but fewer than ten. What it binds is unknown. Generation of TCR cDNA used 5'RACE template switching (which added a universal primer site and UMIs). TCRdb reprocessed the 5' RACE reads via MiXCR and lists one record per CDR3 protein. The data show about 50,000 distinct CDR3 sequences, around 7% seen once. CDR3 size: 14 residues. The V gene lost 5 bases and the J gene lost 3 bases, with 17 bases spanning the gap. Looked up from germline, CDR1 is DFQATT and CDR2 is SNEGSKA (reference sequence). This sample stems from a study of T cells after yellow fever vaccination. Study results and limitations: Weaker, the secondary response had a peak occurring faster, on day 5 versus 15. Bulk-population clonotypes that are abundant could appear as contaminants in FACS-sorted repertoires.

V and J are TRBV20-1 and TRBJ2-7; D is perhaps TRBD2 (6 bases). The receptor's source is a young man who received the YFV17D yellow fever vaccine. The sample consisted of CD8+ T cells sorted from PBMCs, taken on the day of the first yellow fever vaccination. CDR3: CSAVDSGGNYEQYF. CDR3 DNA sequence: TGCAGTGCTGTTGATAGTGGGGGGAACTACGAGCAGTACTTC.